The 23 T cell receptor beta chains presented below share a single source sample, sequenced in a study of patients and donors after allogeneic stem cell transplantation. TCRdb analysed the RT-PCR reads with MiXCR anew, one entry per CDR3 protein. The sample has a few hundred thousand distinct CDR3 sequences, more than 35% seen once; the top ten hold about 9.9%. Sequencing was carried out using blood, either unsorted or a sorted T cell fraction (not recorded which). All receptors come from a human donor who was either an allogeneic HSCT recipient or a stem cell or donor lymphocyte infusion donor (not recorded which). It is not recorded whose cells these are; they may come from a transplant donor.

This sequence joins TRBV6-6 and TRBJ2-7, with unresolved D. The CDR3 spans 12 residues. Per germline, CDR1 MNHNY and CDR2 SVGAGI (reference sequence). Trimming shortened V by 2 bases and J by 3 bases, and 5 bases separated the two germline ends. CDR3 DNA sequence: TGTGCCAGCAGTTACGCCGGCTACGAGCAGTACTTC. Amino acid sequence: CASSYAGYEQYF.

This clonotype has a single count. The gene calls are TRBV6-2 or TRBV6-3 and TRBJ1-1; D ambiguous. Germline V gene sequence: CDR1 MNHEY, CDR2 SVGEGT. The CDR3 sequence is 13 residues long. The DNA of the CDR3 is TGTGCTACCTTGAGTCTCGTGGGCACTGAAGCTTTCTTT. It translates to CATLSLVGTEAFF.

This clonotype was counted a few times. The chain carries TRBV2 and TRBJ1-1, with a possible D match to TRBD1 (5 bases). Germline V lookup: CDR1 SNHLY, CDR2 FYNNEI. CDR3 size: 15 residues. V was cut by 2 bases and J by 2 bases, with 12 bases left in between. CDR3 sequence: CASSEIGHRNTEAFF. CDR3 sequence (DNA): TGTGCCAGCAGTGAAATAGGACACCGAAACACTGAAGCTTTCTTT.

This clonotype was counted only a few times. The chain employs TRBV27 and TRBJ2-7; 10 nucleotides match TRBD1. CDR1 MNHEY and CDR2 SMNVEV come from the germline V gene (reference sequence). V lost 4 bases and J lost 0; bases outside the gene matches: 9. The length of the CDR3 is 17 residues. DNA for the CDR3: TGTGCCAGCAGTTCACGGGACAGGGGAATCCACTCCTACGAGCAGTACTTC. It codes for CASSSRDRGIHSYEQYF.

CDR3 in amino acids: CASSLGISGGTEAFF. CDR3 nucleotide sequence: TGCGCCAGCAGCTTGGGGATATCGGGGGGAACTGAAGCTTTCTTT. The rearrangement joins TRBV5-1 to TRBJ1-1; tentative D call: TRBD1 (5 bases). CDR1 is SGHRS, CDR2 YFSETQ, per germline. The CDR3 contains 15 residues. Deletions cut 0 bases from V and 5 bases from J, with 14 bases between. Full variable domain (outside the CDR3, taken from reference TRBV5-1 and TRBJ1-1): KAGVTQTPRYLIKTRGQQVTLSCSPISGHRSVSWYQQTPGQGLQFLFEYFSETQRNKGNFPGRFSGRQFSNSRSEMNVSTLELGDSALYLCASSLGISGGTEAFFGQGTRLTVV.

A few counts support this clonotype. V is TRBV29-1 and J is TRBJ1-5; 8 nucleotides align to TRBD1. CDR3 length: 17 amino acids. CDR1 is SQVTM and CDR2 is ANQGSEA in the germline V gene. J was trimmed by 3 bases and V by 1 base; bases with no gene match: 11. The CDR3 DNA follows: TGCAGCGTTGAAGCGGGACAGGAGGAATGGGACAATCAGCCCCAGCATTTT. This codes for CSVEAGQEEWDNQPQHF.

This clonotype was found a few times. The chain links TRBV10-3 to TRBJ2-1; D ambiguous. Germline V lookup: CDR1 ENHRY, CDR2 SYGVKD. This CDR3 contains 12 residues. V shed 3 bases and J shed 9 bases, with 9 bases lying between them. This CDR3 is CAISDQEAEQFF. CDR3 DNA sequence: TGTGCCATCAGTGATCAAGAAGCTGAGCAGTTCTTC.

The sample holds a few counts of this clonotype. The genes are TRBV28 and TRBJ2-1, with TRBD2 matching over 8 bases. The CDR3 consists of 13 residues. CDR1 and CDR2 from the germline V gene are MDHEN and SYDVKM. V shed 1 base and J 8 bases; nucleotides not matched to a gene: 1. The CDR3 sequence: CASSLYGGDEQFF. DNA for the CDR3: TGTGCCAGCAGTTTATACGGGGGGGATGAGCAGTTCTTC.

The chain uses TRBV6-1 and TRBJ1-1; D not resolved. The V gene's germline CDR1 is MNHNS and CDR2 SASEGT. V was clipped by 0 bases and J by 1 base, with 15 bases between them. CDR3 length equals 17 residues. The CDR3 spells CASSEAVGLGPNTEAFF. The CDR3 coding sequence is TGTGCCAGCAGTGAAGCGGTAGGTTTAGGTCCGAACACTGAAGCTTTCTTT.

This clonotype was detected a few times. The chain links TRBV25-1 to TRBJ2-7, with a possible D match to TRBD1 (5 bases). Trimming stripped 2 bases from V and 5 bases from J, with 16 bases between. CDR3 size: 15 residues. Germline V gene lookup returns CDR1 MGHDK and CDR2 SYGVNS. Here the CDR3 reads CASSETQGVGDEQYF. DNA of the CDR3: TGTGCCAGCAGTGAAACCCAGGGCGTAGGGGACGAGCAGTACTTC.

The V call is TRBV28, the J call TRBJ2-7, with D perhaps matching TRBD1 (7 bases). This CDR3 region has 15 residues. Germline values: CDR1 MDHEN, CDR2 SYDVKM. V lost 6 bases and J lost 3, with 18 bases in between. CDR3 amino acids: CASSVGGQDFYEQYF. For the CDR3, the DNA is TGTGCCAGCAGCGTGGGAGGACAGGATTTCTACGAGCAGTACTTC. Supplemented by reference TRBV28 and TRBJ2-7, the full variable domain reads DVKVTQSSRYLVKRTGEKVFLECVQDMDHENMFWYRQDPGLGLRLIYFSYDVKMKEKGDIPEGYSVSREKKERFSLILESASTNQTSMYLCASSVGGQDFYEQYFGPGTRLTVT.

This chain uses TRBV5-1 with TRBJ2-7, with 7 bases fitting TRBD1. CDR1 is SGHRS and CDR2 is YFSETQ in the germline V gene. The trim removed 0 bases at V and 3 bases at J, leaving 3 bases unmatched. The length of the CDR3 is 14 residues. CDR3 sequence reads: CASSLAGTVYEQYF. The DNA of the CDR3 is TGCGCCAGCAGCTTGGCCGGGACAGTCTACGAGCAGTACTTC. The full variable domain, in which reference TRBV5-1 and TRBJ2-7 provide the parts outside the CDR3, is KAGVTQTPRYLIKTRGQQVTLSCSPISGHRSVSWYQQTPGQGLQFLFEYFSETQRNKGNFPGRFSGRQFSNSRSEMNVSTLELGDSALYLCASSLAGTVYEQYFGPGTRLTVT.

The chain couples TRBV12-3 or TRBV12-4 to TRBJ1-2; 7 positions match TRBD1. J lost 6 bases, V lost 2 bases, and 3 bases had no gene match. The CDR3 runs 13 residues. The CDR3 DNA is TGTGCCAGCAGTTTACAGGGGGGGAATGGCTACACCTTC. Encoded protein: CASSLQGGNGYTF.

A few counts support this clonotype. Germline is not matched at one junction end, which may reflect a read error. The chain carries TRBV20-1 and TRBJ2-3; D is uncertain. CDR3 length: 13 residues. The germline V gene has CDR1 DFQATT and CDR2 SNEGSKA (reference sequence). The CDR3, as DNA: TGCAGCGCTAGTCTTCACAGCACAGATACGCAGTATTTT. Translation gives CSASLHSTDTQYF.

This clonotype appeared a few times. The chain employs TRBV28 and TRBJ2-7; TRBD1 matches 7 bases. V shed 5 bases and J 9 bases; nucleotides not matched to a gene: 13. Germline lookup yields CDR1 MDHEN and CDR2 SYDVKM. The CDR3 loop spans 14 amino acids. As DNA, the CDR3 is TGTGCCAGCAGTAATTCCGGGACAGTCCTGGTGCAGTACTTC. This codes for CASSNSGTVLVQYF.

V and J are TRBV29-1 and TRBJ2-5, with no clear D. Trimming removed 5 bases from V and 1 base from J, with 8 bases in between. CDR1 and CDR2 from the germline V gene are SQVTM and ANQGSEA. The CDR3 is 12 residues long. The CDR3 spells CSVFSSQETQYF. CDR3 DNA: TGCAGCGTTTTTAGCAGCCAAGAGACCCAGTACTTC.

The rearrangement links TRBV5-1 to TRBJ2-7, with 8 bases matching TRBD1. Trimming took 4 bases from V and 3 from J; bases not matched to a gene: 6. The CDR3 extends over 14 amino acids. CDR1 and CDR2 from the germline V gene are SGHRS and YFSETQ. For the CDR3, the DNA is TGCGCCAGCAGCGGGGCCACAGGGGGCTACGAGCAGTACTTC. This encodes CASSGATGGYEQYF.

The J gene is TRBJ1-2, the V gene TRBV15; 9 bases are a match to TRBD1. The trim removed 4 bases at V and 7 bases at J, leaving 7 bases unmatched. The CDR3 spans 14 residues. CDR1 and CDR2 (germline): LNHNV, YYDKDF (reference sequence). CDR3 nucleotide sequence: TGTGCCACCAGCACAATACAGGGGGCGAGTGGCTACACCTTC. As protein: CATSTIQGASGYTF.

This clonotype came up once. The rearrangement joins TRBV11-1 to TRBJ2-2, with 7 bases aligning to TRBD1. Germline V CDR1 and CDR2: SGHAT, FQDESV (reference sequence). CDR3 length: 15 residues. With V trimmed by 5 bases and J by 5 bases, 8 bases remained unmatched. This CDR3 reads CASSRDRVKTGELFF. CDR3 DNA: TGTGCCAGCAGCCGCGACAGGGTGAAAACCGGGGAGCTGTTTTTT.

The chain combines TRBV5-5 with TRBJ2-1; perhaps TRBD2 as D (5 bases). The V and J ends lost 1 base and 2 bases respectively, with 16 bases between them. The CDR3 consists of 17 residues. Per the germline V gene, CDR1 is SGHKS and CDR2 is YYEKEE (reference sequence). The CDR3 nucleotides are TGTGCCAGCAGCTTGCAAGCGGTAGGGTATCCCTACAATGAGCAGTTCTTC. Its translation is CASSLQAVGYPYNEQFF. The full variable domain, its missing parts supplied by reference TRBV5-5 and TRBJ2-1, is DAGVTQSPTHLIKTRGQQVTLRCSPISGHKSVSWYQQVLGQGPQFIFQYYEKEERGRGNFPDRFSARQFPNYSSELNVNALLLGDSALYLCASSLQAVGYPYNEQFFGPGTRLTVL.

This clonotype has just a few counts. CDR3 loop: CASTDGGVNQPQHF. The CDR3 DNA reads TGTGCCAGCACCGACGGCGGGGTCAATCAGCCCCAGCATTTT. V and J are TRBV12-3 or TRBV12-4 and TRBJ1-5, with no clear D. CDR3 length: 14 amino acids. Trimming shortened V by 7 bases and J by 3 bases, and 13 bases separated the two germline ends.

The chain has TRBV20-1 and TRBJ1-5, with D hard to call. Germline V lookup: CDR1 DFQATT, CDR2 SNEGSKA (reference sequence). With 0 bases removed from V and 9 bases from J, the gap between germline ends came to 9 bases. The CDR3 sequence is 12 residues long. CDR3 region: CSARDPPGPQHF. Written as DNA, the CDR3 is TGCAGTGCTAGAGATCCCCCGGGGCCCCAGCATTTT.

This clonotype was picked up a small number of times. The chain employs TRBV20-1 and TRBJ2-3; TRBD1 is a possible D gene (6 bases). In germline, CDR1 is DFQATT, CDR2 SNEGSKA (reference sequence). This CDR3 has 11 amino acids. The germline V and J ends were trimmed by 5 bases and 8 bases, with 11 bases remaining between them. CDR3 in amino acids: CSALQGGTQYF. The CDR3 coding sequence is TGCAGTGCTTTACAGGGTGGTACGCAGTATTTT.